This T cell receptor (beta chain) stems from a study of neoadjuvant anti-PD-1 for oral cavity cancer. Study background: Patients without progression got a fourth dose around day 43.

This CDR3 is 11 amino acids long. Germline CDR1 LNHDA, CDR2 SQIVND (reference sequence). V lost 1 base to trimming and J lost 11 bases, with 5 bases between them. Findings and caveats of the study: TCR analyses covered only a few patients per response group.

In regard to this clone: Its antigen is as yet unknown.

Assay: immunoSEQ multiplex PCR; the TCRdb copy retains only in-frame clones and omits some. The sample yields 6,500 to 8,000 clones, 60% to 80% seen once. The chain is built from TRBV19 and TRBJ1-4; D unclear. Here the sequenced sample was PBMCs, taken before nivolumab (anti-PD-1) treatment. The source is a person aged 35-79 years with oral cavity squamous cell carcinoma. The CDR3 loop is CASSIAGKLFF. The CDR3 region has the DNA TGTGCCAGTAGTATAGCTGGGAAACTGTTTTTT. Combining the CDR3 with reference TRBV19 and TRBJ1-4 gives the whole variable domain DGGITQSPKYLFRKEGQNVTLSCEQNLNHDAMYWYRQDPGQGLRLIYYSQIVNDFQKGDIAEGYSVSREKKESFPLTVTSAQKNPTAFYLCASSIAGKLFFGSGTQLSVL.